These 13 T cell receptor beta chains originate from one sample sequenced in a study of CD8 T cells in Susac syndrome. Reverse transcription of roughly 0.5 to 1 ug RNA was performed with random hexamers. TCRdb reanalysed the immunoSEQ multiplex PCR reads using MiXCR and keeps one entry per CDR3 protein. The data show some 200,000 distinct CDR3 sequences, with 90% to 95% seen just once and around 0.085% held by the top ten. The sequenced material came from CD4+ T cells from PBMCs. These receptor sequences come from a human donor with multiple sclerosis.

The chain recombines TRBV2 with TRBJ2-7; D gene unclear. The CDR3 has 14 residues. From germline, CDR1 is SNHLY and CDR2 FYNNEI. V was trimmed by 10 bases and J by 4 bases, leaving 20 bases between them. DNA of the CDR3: TGTGCCATCCTCCCCGCGAAGGGTCGATACGAGCAGTACTTC. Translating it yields CAILPAKGRYEQYF.

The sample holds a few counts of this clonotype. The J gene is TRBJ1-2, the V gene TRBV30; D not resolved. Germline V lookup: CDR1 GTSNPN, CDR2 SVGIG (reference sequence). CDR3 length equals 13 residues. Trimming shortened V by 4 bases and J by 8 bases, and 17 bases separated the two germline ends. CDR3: CAWTLTLRGGYTF. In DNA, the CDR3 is TGTGCCTGGACATTGACACTTCGAGGGGGCTACACCTTC.

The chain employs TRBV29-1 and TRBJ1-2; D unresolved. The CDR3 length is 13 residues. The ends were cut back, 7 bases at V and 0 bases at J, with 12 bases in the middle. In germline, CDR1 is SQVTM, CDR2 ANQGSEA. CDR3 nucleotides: TGCAGCGCCGAGGGCAGATCTAACTATGGCTACACCTTC. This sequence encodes CSAEGRSNYGYTF. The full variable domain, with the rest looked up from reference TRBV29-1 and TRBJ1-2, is SAVISQKPSRDICQRGTSLTIQCQVDSQVTMMFWYRQQPGQSLTLIATANQGSEATYESGFVIDKFPISRPNLTFSTLTVSNMSPEDSSIYLCSAEGRSNYGYTFGSGTRLTVV.

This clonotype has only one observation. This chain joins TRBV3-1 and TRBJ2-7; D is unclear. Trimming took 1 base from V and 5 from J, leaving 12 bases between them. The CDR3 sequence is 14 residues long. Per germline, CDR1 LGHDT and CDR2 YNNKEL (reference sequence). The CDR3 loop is CASSQAPLENEQYF. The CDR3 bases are TGTGCCAGCAGCCAAGCCCCCCTAGAAAACGAGCAGTACTTC.

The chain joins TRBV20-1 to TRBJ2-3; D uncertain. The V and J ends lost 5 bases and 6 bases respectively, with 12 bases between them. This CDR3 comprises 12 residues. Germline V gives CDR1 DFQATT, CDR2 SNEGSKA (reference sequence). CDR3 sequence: CSAPPYGDTQYF. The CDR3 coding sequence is TGCAGTGCTCCTCCCTATGGGGATACGCAGTATTTT.

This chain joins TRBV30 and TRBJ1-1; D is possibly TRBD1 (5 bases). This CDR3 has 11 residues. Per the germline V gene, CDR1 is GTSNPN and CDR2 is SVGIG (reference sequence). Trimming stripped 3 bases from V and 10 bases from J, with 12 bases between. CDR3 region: CAWRLPGPAFF. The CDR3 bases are TGTGCCTGGAGACTCCCGGGGCCAGCTTTCTTT.

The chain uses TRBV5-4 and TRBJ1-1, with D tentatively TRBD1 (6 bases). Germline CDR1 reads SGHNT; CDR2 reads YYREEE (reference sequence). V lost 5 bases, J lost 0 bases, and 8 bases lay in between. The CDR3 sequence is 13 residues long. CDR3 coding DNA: TGTGCCAGCAGAGGGACAATGAACACTGAAGCTTTCTTT. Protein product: CASRGTMNTEAFF.

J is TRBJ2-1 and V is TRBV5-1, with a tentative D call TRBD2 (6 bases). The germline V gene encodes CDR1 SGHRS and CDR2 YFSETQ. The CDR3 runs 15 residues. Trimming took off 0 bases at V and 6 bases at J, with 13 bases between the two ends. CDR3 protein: CASSLAPRGINEQFF. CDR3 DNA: TGCGCCAGCAGCTTGGCACCCCGGGGGATCAATGAGCAGTTCTTC.

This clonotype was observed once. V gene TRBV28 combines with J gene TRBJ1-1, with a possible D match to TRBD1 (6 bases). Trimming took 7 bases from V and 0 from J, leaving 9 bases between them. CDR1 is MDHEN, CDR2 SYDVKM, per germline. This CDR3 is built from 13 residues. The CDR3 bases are TGTGCCAGCAAAAGACAGGTGAACACTGAAGCTTTCTTT. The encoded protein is CASKRQVNTEAFF.

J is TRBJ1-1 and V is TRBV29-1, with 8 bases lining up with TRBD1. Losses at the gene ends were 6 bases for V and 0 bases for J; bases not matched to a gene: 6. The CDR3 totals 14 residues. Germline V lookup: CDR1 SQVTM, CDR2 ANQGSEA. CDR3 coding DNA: TGCAGCGTAAGGACAGGGTCCTTGAACACTGAAGCTTTCTTT. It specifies CSVRTGSLNTEAFF.

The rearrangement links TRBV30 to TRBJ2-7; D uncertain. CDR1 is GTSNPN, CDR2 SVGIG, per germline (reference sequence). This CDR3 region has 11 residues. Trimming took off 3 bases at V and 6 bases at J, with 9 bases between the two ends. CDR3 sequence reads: CAWSQLVEQYF. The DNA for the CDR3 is TGTGCCTGGAGCCAGCTTGTCGAGCAGTACTTC.

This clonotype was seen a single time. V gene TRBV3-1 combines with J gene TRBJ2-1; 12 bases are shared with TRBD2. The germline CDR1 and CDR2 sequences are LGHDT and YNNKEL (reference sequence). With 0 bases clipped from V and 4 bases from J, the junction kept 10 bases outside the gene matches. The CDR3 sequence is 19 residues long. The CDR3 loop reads CASSQDPVTSGSRYNEQFF. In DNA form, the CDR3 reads TGTGCCAGCAGCCAAGATCCCGTGACTAGCGGGAGCCGATACAATGAGCAGTTCTTC.

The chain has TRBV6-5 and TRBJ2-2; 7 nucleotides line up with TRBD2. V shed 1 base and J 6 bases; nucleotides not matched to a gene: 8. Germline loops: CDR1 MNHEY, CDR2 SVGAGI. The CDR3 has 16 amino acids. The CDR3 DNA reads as TGTGCCAGCAGTTACTGGACCGGACTAGGCTCCGGGGAGCTGTTTTTT. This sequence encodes CASSYWTGLGSGELFF.